This TCR beta chain was identified during a study of blood T cell repertoires in COVID-19 (dated by TCRdb to the early 2020s). About the full investigation: The collaborator samples originated in the United States, Italy and Spain and spanned the acute and convalescent phases of COVID-19. Where HLA class I and class II types were available, the types were taken from metadata supplied by the sample provider, not from assay-based typing. The samples were drawn from two sources: the first 160 participants of the ongoing ImmuneRACE study, and over 950 subjects contributed by 6 global collaborators. The prospective study material was composed of cDNA or gDNA derived from T cells, B-cell-depleted T cells, or PBMCs. The sample metadata nearly always contained a de-identified subject ID, COVID-19 status, age in years and sex. The repertoires were released in a freely available public database intended as a resource for research on the immune response to SARS-CoV-2. Subjects who had been exposed to COVID-19, were actively infected with it, or had recovered from it provided the deeply sampled blood TCRbeta repertoires that made up the dataset. What the work shows at the level of the full study, not this receptor alone: The quantity of clinical and demographic metadata differed by source and by participant and was supplied without curation.

TCRbeta CDR3 regions were amplified from genomic DNA using the immunoSEQ Assay, a bias-controlled multiplex PCR. The authors' analysis ran thus. Within the assay, amplification of reference gene primers was used to estimate how many nucleated cells each sample contained. To quantify the absolute abundance of each unique TCRbeta CDR3 rearrangement, sequence reads were collapsed and filtered. Productive Simpson clonality was computed per sample as the square root of Simpson's diversity index over productive rearrangements. The table comes from immuneACCESS by way of TCRdb, which keeps in-frame sequences with V and J called. Part of the clones is missing from these tables; in studies checked, under half for an unresolved V gene and the rest for unknown reasons. V, J and clone size derive from that table, while D and trimming were established from the DNA sequence. The sample yields around 400,000 clones; around 83% were counted once. The biggest ten clones account for roughly 5.1% of the sample.

As to this clone: Its cognate antigen has yet to be identified. It has no much larger one-base neighbor in the sample; base qualities were not kept.

Relative to germline, V is missing 10 bases and J is missing 5 bases, with 7 bases of the junction outside any gene match. The cysteine opens and the phenylalanine closes a CDR3 of 12 amino acids. Only CDR3 DNA remains: 36 bases, in frame from the first base. Sequences MDHEN (CDR1) and SYDVKM (CDR2) are obtained from the germline V gene. Enrolling through a virtual design, the prospective study's participants ranged in age from roughly 18 to 89 years and lived across 24 United States geographic areas. Cohort assignment in the prospective study relied on participant-reported clinical history from a screening survey and a study questionnaire. Recovered participants in ImmuneRACE Cohort 3 were defined by two consecutive negative NP/OP PCR tests, clearance by a healthcare professional, or resolution of symptoms. Each participant in the prospective study had whole blood, serum and a nasopharyngeal or oropharyngeal swab collected by mobile phlebotomists. Additional blood draws and questionnaires over an approximately two-month period could optionally be provided by prospective study participants. Blood samples from the prospective study were shipped frozen or at room temperature prior to DNA extraction.

The chain is assembled from TRBV28 and TRBJ1-1; 7 bases in the middle match TRBD1. This sequence was found in a woman in her 50s who had recovered from COVID-19. Material for sequencing was PBMCs or T cells enriched from blood (not recorded which). The CDR3 reads CAKDPGGTEAFF. The bases are TGTGCCAAAGACCCAGGGGGAACTGAAGCTTTCTTT.